Listed below are T cell receptor beta chains from one sample, sequenced in a study of blood T cell repertoires in COVID-19. This table comes from immunoSEQ multiplex PCR, and its TCRdb copy is limited to in-frame clones, with some not included. The sample carries tens of thousands of clones, 87% recorded once. What was sequenced was peripheral blood. These receptors were collected from a man of 80 years or more in a cohort sampled during active COVID-19. CDR3s include the opening cysteine and the closing phenylalanine or tryptophan. The order of the fields is V gene, D gene, clone size, J gene, CDR3 DNA, CDR3 protein. D genes are given only for firm matches. A clone size is listed for some rows: how often the clone was seen (once, few, many), or a class if it is expanded.

>TRBV11-3|NA|NA|TRBJ2-1
TGTGCCAGCAGCCTAAATCAAAACAATGAGCAGTTCTTC
CASSLNQNNEQFF
>TRBV5-1|NA|NA|TRBJ1-4
TGCGCCAGCAGCTTGGCCAGGGGCCTCAGGGAAAAACTGTTTTTT
CASSLARGLREKLFF
>TRBV10-2|TRBD1|NA|TRBJ2-7
TGCGCCAGCAGTGAAAGCAACAGGGGAACCTACGAGCAGTACTTC
CASSESNRGTYEQYF
>TRBV4-1|NA|NA|TRBJ1-1
TGCGCCAGCAGCCAACTTCGACAGGCCCCCAGTGAAGCTTTCTTT
CASSQLRQAPSEAFF
>TRBV2|TRBD1|NA|TRBJ1-4
TGTGCCAGCAGTCAGGGACAGGCCTATGAAAAACTGTTTTTT
CASSQGQAYEKLFF
>TRBV4-3|NA|NA|TRBJ2-3
TGCGCCAGCAGCCAAGAGTCCCGGGGTCGGGATACGCAGTATTTT
CASSQESRGRDTQYF
>TRBV4-2|NA|NA|TRBJ2-3
TGTGCCAGCAGCCAATCAAGGAGCTCCTCAGATACGCAGTATTTT
CASSQSRSSSDTQYF
>TRBV7-2|NA|NA|TRBJ1-2
TGTGCCAGCAGCTTATACGACAGGAGTGGCTACACCTTC
CASSLYDRSGYTF
>TRBV6-5|NA|NA|TRBJ2-3
TGTGCCAGCAGTTCTTCCAGGGGCACAGATACGCAGTATTTT
CASSSSRGTDTQYF
>TRBV19|NA|NA|TRBJ2-5
TGTGCCAGTAGTCCTTCAATGACAGCCCAAGAGACCCAGTACTTC
CASSPSMTAQETQYF
>TRBV11-2|TRBD1|NA|TRBJ1-1
TGTGCCAGCAGCTCACTTGACAGGGTATCTGCTTTCTTT
CASSSLDRVSAFF
>TRBV5-4|NA|few|TRBJ1-6
TGTGCCAGCAGCTTGGAGAGGAATTCACCCCTCCACTTT
CASSLERNSPLHF
>TRBV4-3|NA|NA|TRBJ1-6
TGCGCCAGCAGCCCGACAGCCGCTTCCCCTAATTCACCCCTCCACTTT
CASSPTAASPNSPLHF
>TRBV30|NA|NA|TRBJ1-2
TGTGCCTGGATCGGACTCTACGGGGGAATCTCCTATGGCTACACCTTC
CAWIGLYGGISYGYTF
>TRBV6-5|TRBD1|NA|TRBJ1-3
TGTGCCAGCAACAGCGGGACAGGGAACACCATATATTTT
CASNSGTGNTIYF
>TRBV24-1|TRBD2|NA|TRBJ2-1
TGTGCCACCAGTGATACGGGACTAGCCACCCCTTCCGAGCAGTTCTTC
CATSDTGLATPSEQFF
>TRBV3-1/TRBV3-2|NA|NA|TRBJ2-3
TGTGCCAGCCGACAGGGAGGATCTACAGATACGCAGTATTTT
CASRQGGSTDTQYF
>TRBV18|NA|NA|TRBJ2-2
TGTGCCAGCTCACTAAGCGAGGTGGGGGAGCTGTTTTTT
CASSLSEVGELFF
>TRBV6-2/TRBV6-3|NA|NA|TRBJ1-1
TGTGCCAGCAGTTACCGAGGGAACACTGAAGCTTTCTTT
CASSYRGNTEAFF
>TRBV6-5|NA|NA|TRBJ1-5
TGTGCCAGCAGTTACCGACAGGCCAATCAGCCCCAGCATTTT
CASSYRQANQPQHF